This TCR beta chain was found in a study of shared clonotypes between healthy human individuals. In the study overall: Each donor had three CD4 naive, three CD4 memory, two CD8 naive and one CD8 memory plate.

The authors split each subset's genomic DNA evenly across several immunoSEQ plates. Measured with immunoSEQ multiplex PCR; TCRdb has only the in-frame clones, and not every one. The sample has under 2,000,000 clones; just under 95% are singletons. Points from the study as a whole: Memory subsets generally showed lower estimated richness than naive subsets. Read depth was anticipated to influence clonotype sharing among donors.

The CDR3 length is 14 residues. Germline CDR1 reads SGDLS; CDR2 reads YYNGEE. With 2 bases removed from V and 0 bases from J, the gap between germline ends came to 9 bases. Positively selected for CCR7, the CD45RO-negative cells used as naive CD8 cells excluded terminally differentiated effector memory CD45RA+ cells. On this clone itself: Its antigen is unidentified. The sample holds other DNA sequences that translate to the same CDR3.

The V gene is TRBV9, the J gene TRBJ2-7, with D tentatively TRBD2 (6 bases). This TCR came from a young man in good health. The sequencing input was naive CD8+ T cells sorted from blood. In DNA form, the CDR3 reads TGTGCCAGCAGCGTTGACGGGAGCTCCTACGAGCAGTACTTC. Translated: CASSVDGSSYEQYF.